This TCR beta chain stems from a study of blood T cell repertoires in COVID-19. CDR1 MNHNY and CDR2 SVGAGI come from the germline V gene (reference sequence). Unmatched junction bases numbered 9, after V lost 5 bases and J lost 0 bases. The CDR3 totals 18 residues. TCRdb's copy holds only in-frame clones and misses some; the assay was immunoSEQ multiplex PCR. The table includes about 240,000 clones, roughly 81% detected once. Sequencing used peripheral blood. The chain combines TRBV6-6 with TRBJ2-3; the match to TRBD1 covers 12 bases. The receptor was derived from a woman older than 75 with COVID-19, enrolled during active disease. The CDR3, as DNA: TGTGCCAGCAGTCGGGACAGGGGGCGTTTTACTAGCACAGATACGCAGTATTTT. Amino acids: CASSRDRGRFTSTDTQYF.